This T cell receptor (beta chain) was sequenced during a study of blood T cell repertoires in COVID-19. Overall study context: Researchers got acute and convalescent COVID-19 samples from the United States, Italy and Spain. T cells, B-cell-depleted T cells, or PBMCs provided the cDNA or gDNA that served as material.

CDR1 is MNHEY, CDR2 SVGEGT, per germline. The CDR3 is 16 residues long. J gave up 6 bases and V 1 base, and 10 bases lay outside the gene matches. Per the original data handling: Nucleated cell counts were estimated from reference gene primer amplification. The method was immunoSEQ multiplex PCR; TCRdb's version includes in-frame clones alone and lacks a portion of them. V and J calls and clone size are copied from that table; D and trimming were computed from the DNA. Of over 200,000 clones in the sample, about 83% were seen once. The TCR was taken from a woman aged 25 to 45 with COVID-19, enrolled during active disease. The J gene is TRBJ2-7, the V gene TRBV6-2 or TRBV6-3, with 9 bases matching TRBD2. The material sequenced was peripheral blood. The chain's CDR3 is CASSYYLSGSNGEQYF. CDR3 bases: TGTGCCAGCAGTTACTATCTTAGCGGGAGCAACGGCGAGCAGTACTTC.